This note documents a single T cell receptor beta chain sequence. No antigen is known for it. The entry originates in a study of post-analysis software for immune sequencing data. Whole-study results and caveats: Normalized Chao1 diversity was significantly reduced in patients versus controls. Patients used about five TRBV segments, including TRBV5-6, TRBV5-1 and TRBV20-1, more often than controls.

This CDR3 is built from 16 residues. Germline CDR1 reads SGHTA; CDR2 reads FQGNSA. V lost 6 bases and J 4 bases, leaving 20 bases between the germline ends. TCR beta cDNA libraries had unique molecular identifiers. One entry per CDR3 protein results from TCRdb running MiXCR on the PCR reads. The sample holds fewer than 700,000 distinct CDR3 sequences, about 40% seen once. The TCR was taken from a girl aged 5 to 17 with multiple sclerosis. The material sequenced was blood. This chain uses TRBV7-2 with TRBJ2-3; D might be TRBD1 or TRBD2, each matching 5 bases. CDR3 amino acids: CASRYQAGTSADTQYF. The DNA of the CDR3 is TGTGCCAGCAGATACCAAGCCGGGACCTCGGCAGATACGCAGTATTTT.